A single sample gave rise to the 24 T cell receptor beta chains below, sequenced in a study of T cells in Graves' hyperthyroidism and ophthalmopathy. Using RNA transcripts as the source, TCR beta CDR3 regions were amplified. The study used the HTBI primer set for a first-round RT-PCR of the TCR CDR3. TCRdb reanalysed the multiplex PCR reads using MiXCR and keeps one entry per CDR3 protein. The sample shows over 700,000 distinct CDR3 sequences, over 35% of them seen only once. The sample comprised blood. The receptors were sampled from a man aged 18 to 30 with Graves' hyperthyroidism.

A few counts support this clonotype. The chain is built from TRBV7-2 and TRBJ1-1; no firm D call. Trimming removed 5 bases at V and 7 bases at J, with 23 bases between. In germline, CDR1 is SGHTA, CDR2 FQGNSA. The CDR3 covers 16 residues. CDR3 in DNA: TGTGCCAGCAGCCCCCGTTTGAGGGTTTCGGTTGGTGAAGCTTTCTTT. This sequence encodes CASSPRLRVSVGEAFF.

There are many counts of this clonotype. The junction departs from the called germline gene at one end, perhaps through a read error. The J gene is TRBJ1-1, the V gene TRBV7-9; no clear D. The CDR3 contains 13 residues. The V gene's germline CDR1 is SEHNR and CDR2 FQNEAQ (reference sequence). The CDR3 spells CATSVQFGTEAFF. The DNA of the CDR3 is TGTGCCACCAGCGTGCAGTTTGGGACTGAAGCTTTCTTT.

This clonotype was seen a few times. As DNA, the CDR3 is TGCGCCAGCAGCCTTACCTTCGCGAACACCGGGGAGCTGTTTTTT. Protein sequence: CASSLTFANTGELFF. V usage is TRBV4-3 and J usage is TRBJ2-2; no firm D call. This CDR3 has 15 residues. Trimming took off 4 bases at V and 0 bases at J, with 9 bases between the two ends. Germline CDR1 LGHNA, CDR2 YSLEER.

About this clonotype: The missing conserved phenylalanine or tryptophan at the end of this CDR3 makes a read error likely. The DNA is left out, because the CDR3 cannot be placed on it with certainty; the CDR3 is given as TCRdb lists it. The chain uses TRBV2 and TRBJ2-7; the D call in the table, TRBD1, was not verified against the DNA. The germline V gene has CDR1 SNHLY and CDR2 FYNNEI. The CDR3 numbers 10 amino acids, ends counted. CDR3 sequence: CASSGGASRI.

This clonotype appeared many times. V gene TRBV12-3 or TRBV12-4 combines with J gene TRBJ1-5, with D unclear. The CDR3 is 13 residues long. Trimming left V 6 bases short and J 4 bases short, with 10 bases between. CDR3 loop: CASSAGGNQPQHF. The CDR3 bases are TGTGCCAGCAGCGCCGGAGGGAATCAGCCCCAGCATTTT.

Ten or more counts support this clonotype. The chain links TRBV10-3 to TRBJ2-6; D gene ambiguous. Germline V gives CDR1 ENHRY, CDR2 SYGVKD. This CDR3 has 11 residues. The V and J ends lost 10 bases and 2 bases respectively, with 3 bases between them. CDR3 sequence: CATAGANVLTF. The DNA of the CDR3 is TGTGCCACCGCTGGGGCCAACGTCCTGACTTTC.

This chain joins TRBV19 and TRBJ1-5; 7 bases are a match to TRBD1. After removal of 7 bases from V and 5 bases from J, the junction contained 5 bases not matched to a gene. The CDR3 spans 13 residues. Germline-derived CDR1 and CDR2 are LNHDA and SQIVND (reference sequence). CDR3 in DNA: TGTGCCAGTACCTGGGACAGATATCAGCCCCAGCATTTT. Residues: CASTWDRYQPQHF.

This clonotype was picked up a small number of times. The chain employs TRBV7-2 and TRBJ2-7; 8 nucleotides match TRBD1. Germline lookup yields CDR1 SGHTA and CDR2 FQGNSA. V shed 0 bases, J shed 0 bases, and the junction held 1 base outside the gene matches. The length of the CDR3 is 15 residues. CDR3: CASSLAQGASYEQYF. CDR3 sequence (DNA): TGTGCCAGCAGCTTAGCCCAGGGGGCCTCCTACGAGCAGTACTTC.

This clonotype turned up a few times. The rearrangement uses TRBV5-5 and TRBJ2-7; maybe TRBD2 (6 bases). This CDR3 has 14 amino acids. Looked up from germline, CDR1 is SGHKS and CDR2 is YYEKEE (reference sequence). V was clipped by 0 bases and J by 3 bases, with 10 bases between them. CDR3 protein: CASSLGSEGYEQYF. The CDR3 coding sequence is TGTGCCAGCAGCTTGGGATCGGAGGGCTACGAGCAGTACTTC.

The genes are TRBV9 and TRBJ1-4, with TRBD1 matching over 10 bases. The CDR3 loop spans 16 amino acids. Germline lookup yields CDR1 SGDLS and CDR2 YYNGEE. Trimming took 3 bases from V and 6 from J; bases not matched to a gene: 8. This chain's CDR3 is CASSARTGGADEKLFF. The DNA for the CDR3 is TGTGCCAGCAGCGCACGGACAGGGGGTGCAGATGAAAAACTGTTTTTT.

Only a few counts were recorded for this clonotype. This chain connects TRBV6-5 to TRBJ1-2; 7 positions agree with TRBD1. This CDR3 comprises 14 residues. V trimming: 8 bases; J trimming: 2 bases; junction bases outside the gene matches: 8. Germline V lookup: CDR1 MNHEY, CDR2 SVGAGI. CDR3 DNA: TGTGCCAGCCGGAAACAGGGGTCAAACTATGGCTACACCTTC. Translation: CASRKQGSNYGYTF.

The chain has TRBV24-1 and TRBJ2-7; 9 nucleotides line up with TRBD2. CDR1 is KGHDR, CDR2 SFDVKD, per germline. With V trimmed by 2 bases and J by 5 bases, 0 bases remained unmatched. CDR3 size: 13 residues. CDR3 region: CATSDWTSDEQYF. In DNA, the CDR3 is TGTGCCACCAGTGATTGGACTAGCGACGAGCAGTACTTC.

This clonotype was counted only a few times. The CDR3 protein is CASRATFETQYF. For the CDR3, the DNA is TGTGCCAGCAGAGCGACGTTTGAGACCCAGTACTTC. V is TRBV27 and J is TRBJ2-5, with D hard to call. V dropped 6 bases and J dropped 5 bases, with 10 bases sitting between them. CDR3 length equals 12 residues. In germline, CDR1 is MNHEY, CDR2 SMNVEV (reference sequence).

The chain uses TRBV24-1 and TRBJ2-2; 8 bases line up with TRBD1. This CDR3 has 16 residues. The junction had 3 bases not matched to a gene; V was cut back by 3 bases and J by 1 base. Germline CDR1 reads KGHDR; CDR2 reads SFDVKD. CDR3: CATSDPGQGNTGELFF. The CDR3 DNA reads as TGTGCCACCAGTGATCCCGGACAGGGGAACACCGGGGAGCTGTTTTTT.

This clonotype turned up a few times. The gene calls are TRBV11-3 and TRBJ1-4; TRBD1 matches 9 bases. This CDR3 is built from 15 residues. Germline V gives CDR1 SGHNT, CDR2 YENEEA. The V segment lost 1 base and the J segment 8 bases; nucleotides outside the gene matches: 5. The CDR3: CASSLGTGAEEKLFF. The CDR3 region has the DNA TGTGCCAGCAGCTTAGGGACAGGGGCCGAAGAAAAACTGTTTTTT.

V usage is TRBV10-3 and J usage is TRBJ1-1, with a tentative D call TRBD1 (6 bases). Per the germline V gene, CDR1 is ENHRY and CDR2 is SYGVKD. Deletions cut 0 bases from V and 5 bases from J, with 10 bases between. This CDR3 has 14 residues. For the CDR3, the DNA is TGTGCCATCAGTGAGTCGGCAGGGGAAACTGAAGCTTTCTTT. It specifies CAISESAGETEAFF.

DNA of the CDR3: TGTGCCACCGCGTTCCCCGATCAGCCCCAGCATTTT. It codes for CATAFPDQPQHF. The chain has TRBV6-5 and TRBJ1-5; the D is unclear. The CDR3 extends over 12 amino acids. Germline CDR1 MNHEY, CDR2 SVGAGI. The ends were cut back, 10 bases at V and 5 bases at J, with 12 bases in the middle.

This clonotype was found a few times. The chain couples TRBV2 to TRBJ2-7; D gene ambiguous. Per germline, CDR1 SNHLY and CDR2 FYNNEI. The V end was cut by 8 bases, the J end by 2 bases, with 13 bases between. This CDR3 contains 13 residues. The DNA for the CDR3 is TGTGCCAGCGTTATGGAGTTAACCTACGAGCAGTACTTC. This gives the protein CASVMELTYEQYF.

The chain couples TRBV5-1 to TRBJ2-7, with D perhaps TRBD1 (5 bases). CDR1 SGHRS and CDR2 YFSETQ come from the germline V gene. The CDR3 runs to 14 residues. Between the trimmed V and J ends, which lost 2 bases and 3 bases, there was a span of 12 bases. Here the CDR3 DNA reads TGCGCCAGCAGCTTTGCAGGGTCAAACTACGAGCAGTACTTC. Encoded protein: CASSFAGSNYEQYF.

The chain links TRBV4-1 to TRBJ1-6; D remains unclear. Deletions cut 1 base from V and 5 bases from J, with 9 bases between. This CDR3 spans 15 amino acids. Looked up from germline, CDR1 is MGHRA and CDR2 is YSYEKL. CDR3 DNA sequence: TGCGCCAGCAGCCAAGGAAGGTTAGATAATTCACCCCTCCACTTT. Translating it yields CASSQGRLDNSPLHF.

This clonotype occurred many times. The rearrangement uses TRBV7-2 and TRBJ1-2; 9 bases are a match to TRBD1. Germline V lookup: CDR1 SGHTA, CDR2 FQGNSA. V lost 5 bases to trimming and J lost 4 bases; unmatched junction nucleotides: 5. The CDR3 extends over 14 amino acids. The CDR3 DNA reads as TGTGCCAGCAGCCCGACAGGGGGACTCTATGGCTACACCTTC. It is translated as CASSPTGGLYGYTF.

The chain joins TRBV5-4 to TRBJ2-2; 9 nucleotides line up with TRBD1. V shed 0 bases, J shed 0 bases, and the junction held 12 bases outside the gene matches. The V gene's germline CDR1 is SGHNT and CDR2 YYREEE (reference sequence). The CDR3 is 20 amino acids. The DNA of the CDR3 is TGTGCCAGCAGCTTGGCCTTCGGACAGGGGATTGGGGCGAACACCGGGGAGCTGTTTTTT. Its protein product is CASSLAFGQGIGANTGELFF.

In this sample, this clonotype turned up many times. The J gene is TRBJ2-7, the V gene TRBV7-2; 9 bases map to TRBD1. V gave up 4 bases and J gave up 5 bases; unmatched junction bases: 9. The CDR3 is 15 amino acids. Per germline, CDR1 SGHTA and CDR2 FQGNSA. The chain's CDR3 is CASSSSGDRAHEQYF. The CDR3 region has the DNA TGTGCCAGCAGCTCGTCGGGGGACAGGGCACACGAGCAGTACTTC. Full variable domain (rest looked up from reference TRBV7-2 and TRBJ2-7): GAGVSQSPSNKVTEKGKDVELRCDPISGHTALYWYRQSLGQGLEFLIYFQGNSAPDKSGLPSDRFSAERTGGSVSTLTIQRTQQEDSAVYLCASSSSGDRAHEQYFGPGTRLTVT.

For this clonotype: A much more abundant neighbour one base away suggests this may be a read error. J is TRBJ1-2 and V is TRBV29-1; possible D gene TRBD1, 6 bases. Trimming removed 0 bases at V and 9 bases at J, with 20 bases between. CDR1 is SQVTM and CDR2 is ANQGSEA in the germline V gene. This CDR3 has 15 residues. CDR3 residues: CSVEETGRGVGSYTF. CDR3 nucleotides: TGCAGCGTTGAAGAGACCGGCAGGGGAGTTGGTAGCTACACCTTC.